These T cell receptor beta chains were read from a single sample in a study of blood T cell repertoires in COVID-19. TCRdb's copy holds only in-frame clones and misses some; the assay was immunoSEQ multiplex PCR. The top ten clones hold more than 1.1% of a sample with 250,000 to 350,000 clones, approximately 84% of them seen once. Sequenced: peripheral blood. These receptors were taken from a human donor with COVID-19, enrolled during active disease. The donor label of this sample is uncertain. Each CDR3 is given with its conserved first and last residue. A D gene is named only where the DNA matches it firmly. Size tells how often a clone was seen (once, few, many) or the class of an expanded clone, and some rows leave it out.

V	size	J	D	CDR3	DNA
TRBV18	-	TRBJ2-3	TRBD2	CASSQTLAGGADTQYF	TGTGCCAGCTCACAAACGCTAGCGGGAGGTGCAGATACGCAGTATTTT
TRBV11-2	-	TRBJ2-1	TRBD2	CASSLEFLAGNEQFF	TGTGCCAGCAGCTTAGAGTTTCTAGCGGGTAATGAGCAGTTCTTC
TRBV16	-	TRBJ1-5	-	CASSERRGVPGDQPQHF	TGTGCCAGCAGTGAGAGAAGGGGCGTACCTGGGGATCAGCCCCAGCATTTT
TRBV5-5	-	TRBJ1-6	-	CASSLVTDNSPLHF	TGTGCCAGCAGCTTGGTAACAGATAATTCACCCCTCCACTTT
TRBV7-2	-	TRBJ2-7	-	CASSLSTRAYLEQYF	TGTGCCAGCAGCTTATCTACCAGGGCTTACTTGGAGCAGTACTTC
TRBV30	-	TRBJ2-5	-	CAWSRTAYQETQYF	TGTGCCTGGAGCCGGACAGCCTACCAAGAGACCCAGTACTTC
TRBV5-1	once	TRBJ1-1	-	CASSLEGQNTEAFF	TGCGCCAGCAGCTTAGAAGGACAGAACACTGAAGCTTTCTTT
TRBV30	-	TRBJ2-7	-	CAWNGGLRESYEQYF	TGTGCCTGGAACGGAGGACTTCGCGAATCCTACGAGCAGTACTTC
TRBV4-1	-	TRBJ2-1	TRBD2	CASSQVGGRGPYNEQFF	TGCGCCAGCAGCCAAGTTGGCGGGAGGGGCCCCTACAATGAGCAGTTCTTC
TRBV5-1	-	TRBJ2-5	TRBD1	CASSMGQGRETQYF	TGCGCCAGCAGCATGGGACAGGGGAGAGAGACCCAGTACTTC
TRBV27	-	TRBJ1-1	-	CASSSQDWNTEAFF	TGTGCCAGCAGTTCCCAGGACTGGAACACTGAAGCTTTCTTT
TRBV18	-	TRBJ1-1	TRBD1	CASSPLGGAGSGFEAFF	TGTGCCAGCTCACCCCTAGGGGGCGCAGGGTCCGGTTTTGAAGCTTTCTTT
TRBV25-1	-	TRBJ1-4	TRBD1	CASSPRGQTTNEKLFF	TGTGCCAGCAGTCCCCGGGGACAGACAACTAATGAAAAACTGTTTTTT
TRBV5-4	once	TRBJ1-3	TRBD1	CASSLGTGPSWDTIYF	TGTGCCAGCAGCTTGGGGACAGGCCCCTCTTGGGACACCATATATTTT
TRBV4-3	-	TRBJ2-2	-	CASSRNLRQEVAGELFF	TGCGCCAGCAGCCGAAACTTAAGACAGGAGGTAGCCGGGGAGCTGTTTTTT
TRBV3-1/TRBV3-2	-	TRBJ2-1	TRBD1	CASSLGQADYNEQFF	TGTGCCAGCAGCCTCGGACAGGCGGACTACAATGAGCAGTTCTTC
TRBV19	-	TRBJ1-3	-	CASSIGASSSGNTIYF	TGTGCCAGTAGTATAGGGGCCTCCAGCTCTGGAAACACCATATATTTT
TRBV20-1	once	TRBJ1-5	-	CSASRGWGNQPQHF	TGCAGTGCCAGTAGGGGCTGGGGCAATCAGCCCCAGCATTTT
TRBV24-1	-	TRBJ2-3	-	CATSDTGNYYTQYF	TGTGCCACCAGTGATACCGGGAACTACTATACGCAGTATTTT
TRBV11-3	-	TRBJ2-2	-	CASSLPAGEQTGELFF	TGTGCCAGCAGCTTACCGGCAGGGGAACAGACCGGGGAGCTGTTTTTT